These 2 T cell receptor beta chains came from one sample sequenced in a study of cytomegalovirus exposure and HLA in healthy donors. 13 Jbeta primers and 60 Vbeta primers were used for the PCR. The protocol was immunoSEQ multiplex PCR, while the TCRdb copy is restricted to in-frame clones and leaves out a portion. This sample has 120,000 to 150,000 clones, with over 75% found just once. The sequenced material came from PBMCs. The receptor source for this set is a male donor in good health and CMV-seronegative.

This rearrangement joins TRBV27 to TRBJ1-3, with D tentatively TRBD1 (6 bases). Germline CDR1 MNHEY, CDR2 SMNVEV (reference sequence). V lost 6 bases and J lost 2, with 17 bases in between. The CDR3 is 16 amino acids. Written as DNA, the CDR3 is TGTGCCAGCAGCCCAACAGGGACCCACGCTGGAAACACCATATATTTT. The encoded protein is CASSPTGTHAGNTIYF.

The genes are TRBV7-2 and TRBJ1-5, with a possible D match to TRBD1 (6 bases). Germline V gene lookup returns CDR1 SGHTA and CDR2 FQGNSA. Trimming shortened V by 1 base and J by 4 bases, and 11 bases separated the two germline ends. The CDR3 sequence is 15 residues long. Here the CDR3 DNA reads TGTGCCAGCAGCTTAGACATGAGGGGGAATCAGCCCCAGCATTTT. Protein sequence: CASSLDMRGNQPQHF.